This T cell receptor beta chain was profiled in a study of control samples from healthy donors and cancer patients. TCRdb's copy holds only in-frame clones and misses some; the assay was immunoSEQ multiplex PCR. The sample includes over 150,000 clones, 85% to 95% of them seen just once. The CDR3 is 16 residues long. Germline V lookup: CDR1 LGHNA, CDR2 YSLEER. V dropped 0 bases and J dropped 7 bases, with 13 bases sitting between them. Sequenced: blood. The rearrangement uses TRBV4-3 and TRBJ1-6, with D perhaps TRBD1 (6 bases). The sequence derives from a man aged 30 to 45 in good health. The CDR3 DNA reads as TGCGCCAGCAGCCAAGACGGACAGTATGGCAATTCACCCCTCCACTTT. Translated: CASSQDGQYGNSPLHF.